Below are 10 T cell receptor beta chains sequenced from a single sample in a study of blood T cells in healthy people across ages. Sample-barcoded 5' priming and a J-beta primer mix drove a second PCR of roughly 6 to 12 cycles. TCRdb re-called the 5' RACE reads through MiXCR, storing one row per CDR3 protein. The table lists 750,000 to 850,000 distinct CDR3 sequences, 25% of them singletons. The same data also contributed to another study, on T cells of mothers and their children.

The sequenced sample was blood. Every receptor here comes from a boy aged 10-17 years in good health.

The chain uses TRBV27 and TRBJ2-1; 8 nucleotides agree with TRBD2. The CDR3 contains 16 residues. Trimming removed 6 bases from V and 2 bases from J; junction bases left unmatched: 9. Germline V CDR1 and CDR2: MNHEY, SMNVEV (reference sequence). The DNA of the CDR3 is TGTGCCAGCAGCCGACCGGGACTAGGGCCCTACAATGAGCAGTTCTTC. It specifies CASSRPGLGPYNEQFF.

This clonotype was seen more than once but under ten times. The chain's CDR3 is CSVDGGLGIYNEQFF. DNA for the CDR3: TGCAGCGTTGATGGCGGACTGGGGATCTACAATGAGCAGTTCTTC. The chain employs TRBV29-1 and TRBJ2-1, with D possibly TRBD2 on 5 matching bases. Germline V gene sequence: CDR1 SQVTM, CDR2 ANQGSEA. Trimming cost V 3 bases and J 3 bases, with 15 bases left between them. This CDR3 comprises 15 residues.

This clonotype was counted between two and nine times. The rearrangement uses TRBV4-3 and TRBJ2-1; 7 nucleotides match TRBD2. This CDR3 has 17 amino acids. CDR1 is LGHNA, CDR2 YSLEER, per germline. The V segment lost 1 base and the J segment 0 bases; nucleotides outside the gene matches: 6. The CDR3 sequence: CASSQAPSSGSYNEQFF. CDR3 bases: TGCGCCAGCAGCCAAGCCCCCTCTAGCGGCTCCTACAATGAGCAGTTCTTC.

The CDR3 DNA reads as TGTGCCAGCAGCTCCGACGGAAGGGGGGCCTACGAGCAGTACTTC. Translation gives CASSSDGRGAYEQYF. V and J are TRBV7-2 and TRBJ2-7, with D tentatively TRBD1 or TRBD2 (6 bases each). V was trimmed by 4 bases and J by 2 bases, leaving 15 bases between them. CDR3 length equals 15 residues. Germline V CDR1 and CDR2: SGHTA, FQGNSA.

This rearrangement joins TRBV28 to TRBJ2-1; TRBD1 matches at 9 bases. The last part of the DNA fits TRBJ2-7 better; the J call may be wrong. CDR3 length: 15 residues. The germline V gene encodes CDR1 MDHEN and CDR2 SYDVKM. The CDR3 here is CASSFPGQGFGEQYF. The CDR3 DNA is TGTGCCAGCAGTTTCCCGGGACAGGGATTCGGCGAGCAGTACTTC.

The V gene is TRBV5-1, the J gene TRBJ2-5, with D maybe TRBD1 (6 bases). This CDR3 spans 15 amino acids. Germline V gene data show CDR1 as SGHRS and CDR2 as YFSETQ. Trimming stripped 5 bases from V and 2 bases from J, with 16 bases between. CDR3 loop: CASRDPETGQETQYF. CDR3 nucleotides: TGCGCCAGCAGAGATCCCGAAACAGGGCAAGAGACCCAGTACTTC.

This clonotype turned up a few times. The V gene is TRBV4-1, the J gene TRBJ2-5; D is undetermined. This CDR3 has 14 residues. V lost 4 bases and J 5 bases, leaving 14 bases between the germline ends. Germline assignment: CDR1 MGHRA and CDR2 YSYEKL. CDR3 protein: CASSPIKGEETQYF. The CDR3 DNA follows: TGCGCCAGCAGCCCCATAAAGGGCGAGGAGACCCAGTACTTC.

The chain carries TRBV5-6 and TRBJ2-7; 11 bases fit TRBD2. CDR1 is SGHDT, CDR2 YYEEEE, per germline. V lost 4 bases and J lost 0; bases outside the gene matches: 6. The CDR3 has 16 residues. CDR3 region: CASSEGLAEYSYEQYF. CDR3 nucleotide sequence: TGTGCCAGCAGCGAGGGACTAGCGGAATACTCCTACGAGCAGTACTTC. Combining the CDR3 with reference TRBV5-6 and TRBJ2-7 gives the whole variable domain DAGVTQSPTHLIKTRGQQVTLRCSPKSGHDTVSWYQQALGQGPQFIFQYYEEEERQRGNFPDRFSGHQFPNYSSELNVNALLLGDSALYLCASSEGLAEYSYEQYFGPGTRLTVT.

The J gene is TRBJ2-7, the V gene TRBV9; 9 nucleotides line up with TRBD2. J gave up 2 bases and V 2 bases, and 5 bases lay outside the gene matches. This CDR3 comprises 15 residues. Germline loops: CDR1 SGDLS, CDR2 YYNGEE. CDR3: CASSVRAGGPYEQYF. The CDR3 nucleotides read TGTGCCAGCAGCGTTCGGGCGGGAGGGCCCTACGAGCAGTACTTC.

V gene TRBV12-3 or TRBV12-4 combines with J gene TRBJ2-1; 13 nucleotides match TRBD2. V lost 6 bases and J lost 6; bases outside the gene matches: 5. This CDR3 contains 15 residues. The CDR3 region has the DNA TGTGCCAGCAGCCTTGGGACTAGCGGGGTCAATGAGCAGTTCTTC. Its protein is CASSLGTSGVNEQFF.